This T cell receptor beta chain appears in the sequencing data of a study of T cell repertoires in cytomegalovirus infection. Study background: The public TCR beta signatures pointed to both CMV infection and matching HLA type.

Comments on this clonotype: Its antigen is unknown.

V dropped 3 bases and J dropped 5 bases, with 8 bases sitting between them. The germline V gene encodes CDR1 SQVTM and CDR2 ANQGSEA. The CDR3 is 12 residues long. Using its own MiXCR run on the reads, TCRdb lists one record per CDR3 protein. The data contain 200,000 or so distinct CDR3 sequences, roughly 19% of them singletons. Study results and limitations: HLA-C-restricted, CMV-specific TCR beta clonotypes were dominant ex vivo.

The sequence was collected from a human donor in good health (CMV status not recorded). Some clones in this sample may be carry-over from other donors' samples. The V gene is TRBV29-1, the J gene TRBJ2-1; D is perhaps TRBD1 (5 bases). Sequencing was done on a sample of PBMCs. The CDR3 bases are TGCAGCGTTGACGACAGACACAATGAGCAGTTCTTC. Encoded protein: CSVDDRHNEQFF.